The 12 T cell receptor beta chains listed next were all sequenced from one sample in a study of patients and donors after allogeneic stem cell transplantation. TCRdb redid the calling of the RT-PCR reads with MiXCR, one entry per CDR3 protein. The sample has around 150,000 distinct CDR3 sequences, 30% seen once. Sequencing was done on a sample of blood, either unsorted or a sorted T cell fraction (not recorded which). These receptors were obtained from a human donor who was either an allogeneic HSCT recipient or a stem cell or donor lymphocyte infusion donor (not recorded which). It is not recorded whose cells these are; they may come from a transplant donor.

The rearrangement joins TRBV5-1 to TRBJ2-1, with 7 bases aligning to TRBD1. CDR3 length: 15 amino acids. The germline CDR1 and CDR2 sequences are SGHRS and YFSETQ. The trim removed 4 bases at V and 8 bases at J, leaving 12 bases unmatched. CDR3 nucleotides: TGCGCCAGCAGCCTCCCGGGACAGAGTACCGATGAGCAGTTCTTC. Translating it yields CASSLPGQSTDEQFF.

This clonotype came up a few times. The chain employs TRBV20-1 and TRBJ2-7; TRBD2 aligns across 12 bases. The V gene end was trimmed by 3 bases and the J gene end by 6 bases; junction bases not matched to a gene: 9. Germline CDR1 reads DFQATT; CDR2 reads SNEGSKA (reference sequence). The CDR3 sequence is 15 residues long. The CDR3: CSARGLTSGRLEQYF. CDR3 DNA: TGCAGTGCTAGGGGCTTGACTAGCGGGAGACTCGAGCAGTACTTC.

V gene TRBV20-1 combines with J gene TRBJ1-1; D uncertain. The V end lost 5 bases, the J end lost 0 bases, and 16 bases lay between the germline ends. The CDR3 spans 15 residues. Germline CDR1 reads DFQATT; CDR2 reads SNEGSKA (reference sequence). CDR3 bases: TGCAGTGCTCGAGCCCTACTCGGGATGAACACTGAAGCTTTCTTT. Translated, it gives CSARALLGMNTEAFF.

The chain is built from TRBV7-2 and TRBJ1-5; 11 nucleotides line up with TRBD1. Germline trimming cut 4 bases from V and 4 bases from J; bases unmatched to any gene: 9. CDR3 size: 17 residues. Germline CDR1 and CDR2: SGHTA and FQGNSA. CDR3 DNA: TGTGCCAGCAGCTCACTGGGACAGGGGGTCCCAAATCAGCCCCAGCATTTT. It translates to CASSSLGQGVPNQPQHF.

This clonotype came up many times. This rearrangement joins TRBV3-1 to TRBJ1-3; no definite D call. V lost 1 base and J 1 base, leaving 14 bases between the germline ends. The CDR3 spans 17 residues. Germline V gene data show CDR1 as LGHDT and CDR2 as YNNKEL (reference sequence). The CDR3 loop reads CASSQGGVYQSGNTIYF. CDR3 bases: TGTGCCAGCAGCCAAGGTGGAGTTTATCAATCTGGAAACACCATATATTTT.

This clonotype was found once. J is TRBJ2-1 and V is TRBV15; 12 bases match TRBD2. V gave up 0 bases and J gave up 11 bases; unmatched junction bases: 11. The CDR3 length is 17 residues. Germline CDR1 reads LNHNV; CDR2 reads YYDKDF (reference sequence). In DNA, the CDR3 is TGTGCCACCAGCAGAGAAGGGGCCGGACTAGCGGGATTGAAGCAGTTCTTC. It yields the protein CATSREGAGLAGLKQFF.

The chain joins TRBV28 to TRBJ2-1, with 14 bases that match TRBD2. The germline V gene has CDR1 MDHEN and CDR2 SYDVKM. The ends lost 5 bases at V and 10 bases at J; junction bases unmatched: 10. The CDR3 has 16 amino acids. CDR3 bases: TGTGCCAGCAGTGACCCGGGACTAGCGGGAGTCGGCGAGCAGTTCTTC. It encodes CASSDPGLAGVGEQFF. The whole variable domain, filled in from reference TRBV28 and TRBJ2-1, reads DVKVTQSSRYLVKRTGEKVFLECVQDMDHENMFWYRQDPGLGLRLIYFSYDVKMKEKGDIPEGYSVSREKKERFSLILESASTNQTSMYLCASSDPGLAGVGEQFFGPGTRLTVL.

This clonotype appeared many times. The chain couples TRBV10-3 to TRBJ1-2, with 10 bases that match TRBD1. CDR1 and CDR2 (germline): ENHRY, SYGVKD. V was pared by 2 bases and J by 10 bases, with 10 bases of the junction left unmatched. The CDR3 contains 15 residues. CDR3 coding DNA: TGTGCCATCAGTGAGGGCGACAGGGGGCTTTTTGTCTACACCTTC. Translated: CAISEGDRGLFVYTF.

This sequence joins TRBV20-1 and TRBJ1-1; 7 bases are a match to TRBD1. This CDR3 contains 13 residues. CDR1 is DFQATT and CDR2 is SNEGSKA in the germline V gene (reference sequence). Trimming cost V 6 bases and J 0 bases; bases outside gene matches: 4. The CDR3 sequence is CSARGYLNTEAFF. In DNA, the CDR3 is TGCAGTGCCAGGGGGTATCTGAACACTGAAGCTTTCTTT.

This clonotype occurred many times. The rearrangement uses TRBV6-5 and TRBJ1-5; D gene ambiguous. Germline lookup yields CDR1 MNHEY and CDR2 SVGAGI. Trimming stripped 9 bases from V and 8 bases from J, with 17 bases between. The CDR3 runs to 13 residues. Here the CDR3 DNA reads TGTGCCAGTTCCTGGACTCACGGGGAGCCCCAGCATTTT. It specifies CASSWTHGEPQHF.

The genes are TRBV20-1 and TRBJ2-7; D tentatively fits TRBD1 or TRBD2 (6 bases each). The CDR3 extends over 12 amino acids. Per the germline V gene, CDR1 is DFQATT and CDR2 is SNEGSKA (reference sequence). V was cut by 6 bases and J by 3 bases, with 12 bases left in between. Written as DNA, the CDR3 is TGCAGTGCGGGGGGCCAGGGCTACGAGCAGTACTTC. Translation: CSAGGQGYEQYF.

This clonotype was seen ten or more times. The chain couples TRBV7-2 to TRBJ1-5, with D perhaps TRBD1 (5 bases). V dropped 4 bases and J dropped 4 bases, with 8 bases sitting between them. CDR1 SGHTA and CDR2 FQGNSA come from the germline V gene. CDR3 size: 13 residues. The CDR3 DNA reads TGTGCCAGCAGCTCGGGACCAAATCAGCCCCAGCATTTT. Encoded protein: CASSSGPNQPQHF.